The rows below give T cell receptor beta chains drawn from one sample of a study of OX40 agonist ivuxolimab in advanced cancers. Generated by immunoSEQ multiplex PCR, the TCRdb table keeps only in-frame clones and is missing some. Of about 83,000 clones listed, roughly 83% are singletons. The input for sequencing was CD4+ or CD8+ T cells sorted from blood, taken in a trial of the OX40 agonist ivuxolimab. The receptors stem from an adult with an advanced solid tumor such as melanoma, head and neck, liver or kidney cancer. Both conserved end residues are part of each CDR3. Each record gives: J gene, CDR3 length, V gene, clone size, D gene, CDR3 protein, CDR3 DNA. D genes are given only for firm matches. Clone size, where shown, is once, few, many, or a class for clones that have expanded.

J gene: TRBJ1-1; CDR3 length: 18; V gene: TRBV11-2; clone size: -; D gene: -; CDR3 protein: CASSLSGLLVRVGTEAFF; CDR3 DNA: TGTGCCAGCAGCTTATCCGGCCTCTTGGTAAGGGTTGGGACTGAAGCTTTCTTT
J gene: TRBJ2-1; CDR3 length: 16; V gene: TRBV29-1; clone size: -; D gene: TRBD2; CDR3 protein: CSVAPTGLAGYNEQFF; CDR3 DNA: TGCAGCGTGGCCCCAACCGGACTAGCGGGCTACAATGAGCAGTTCTTC
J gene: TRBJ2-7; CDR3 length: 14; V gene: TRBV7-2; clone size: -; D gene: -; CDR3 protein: CASSLGASSYEQYF; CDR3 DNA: TGTGCCAGCAGCTTAGGTGCGAGCTCCTACGAGCAGTACTTC
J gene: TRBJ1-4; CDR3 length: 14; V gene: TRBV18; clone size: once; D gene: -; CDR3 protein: CASSLGPSREKLFF; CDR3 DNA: TGTGCCAGCTCACTAGGCCCCTCGAGGGAAAAACTGTTTTTT
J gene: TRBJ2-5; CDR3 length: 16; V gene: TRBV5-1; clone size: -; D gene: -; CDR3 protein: CASSLASGTFQETQYF; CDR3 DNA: TGCGCCAGCAGCTTGGCCTCCGGGACGTTTCAAGAGACCCAGTACTTC
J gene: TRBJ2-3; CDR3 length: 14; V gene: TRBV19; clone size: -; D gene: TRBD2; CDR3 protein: CASKVGGGPDTQYF; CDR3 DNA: TGTGCCAGTAAGGTGGGCGGGGGGCCAGATACGCAGTATTTT
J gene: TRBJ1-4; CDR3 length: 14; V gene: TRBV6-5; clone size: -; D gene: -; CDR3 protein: CASSSSDSNEKLFF; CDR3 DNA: -
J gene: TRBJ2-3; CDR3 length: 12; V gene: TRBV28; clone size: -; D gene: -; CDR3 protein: CASRPGLNTQYF; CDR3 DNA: TGTGCCAGCAGGCCGGGACTGAATACGCAGTATTTT
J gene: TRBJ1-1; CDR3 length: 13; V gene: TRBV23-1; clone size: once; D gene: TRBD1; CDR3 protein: CASRKGQAREAFF; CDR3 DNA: TGCGCCAGCAGGAAGGGACAGGCTAGGGAAGCTTTCTTT
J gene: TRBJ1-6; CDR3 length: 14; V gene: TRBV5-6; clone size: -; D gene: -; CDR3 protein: CASRSVQGNSPLHF; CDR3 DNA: TGTGCCAGCAGATCAGTGCAGGGGAATTCACCCCTCCACTTT
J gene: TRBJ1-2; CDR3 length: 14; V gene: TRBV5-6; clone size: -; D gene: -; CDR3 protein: CASSPQLGISRYTF; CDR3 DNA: TGTGCCAGCAGCCCCCAACTGGGTATAAGTCGCTACACCTTC
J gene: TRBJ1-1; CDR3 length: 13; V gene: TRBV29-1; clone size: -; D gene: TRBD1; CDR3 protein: CSVVLQGASEAFF; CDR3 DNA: TGCAGCGTTGTTTTACAGGGGGCCTCTGAAGCTTTCTTT
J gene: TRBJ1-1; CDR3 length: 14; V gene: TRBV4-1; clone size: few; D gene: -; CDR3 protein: CASSLQGPNTEAFF; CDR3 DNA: TGCGCCAGCAGCTTGCAGGGACCGAACACTGAAGCTTTCTTT
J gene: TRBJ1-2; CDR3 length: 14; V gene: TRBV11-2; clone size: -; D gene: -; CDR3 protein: CASSLLTGRDGYTF; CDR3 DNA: TGTGCCAGCAGCTTATTAACAGGGAGGGACGGCTACACCTTC
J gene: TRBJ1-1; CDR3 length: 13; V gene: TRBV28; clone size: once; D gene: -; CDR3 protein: CASSEGGTLEAFF; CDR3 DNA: TGTGCCAGCAGTGAGGGGGGGACCCTTGAAGCTTTCTTT
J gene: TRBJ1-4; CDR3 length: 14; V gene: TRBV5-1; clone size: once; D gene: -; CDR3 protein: CASSLKGSEEKLFF; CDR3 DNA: TGCGCCAGCAGCCTGAAGGGAAGTGAGGAAAAACTGTTTTTT
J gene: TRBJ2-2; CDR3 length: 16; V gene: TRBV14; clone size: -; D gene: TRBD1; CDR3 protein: CASSQVGGLNTGELFF; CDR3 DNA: TGTGCCAGCAGCCAAGTAGGGGGCCTAAACACCGGGGAGCTGTTTTTT
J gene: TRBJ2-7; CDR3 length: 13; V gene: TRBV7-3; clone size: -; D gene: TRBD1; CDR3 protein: CASSLQGAHEQYF; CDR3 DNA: TGTGCCAGCAGCCTACAGGGGGCCCACGAGCAGTACTTC
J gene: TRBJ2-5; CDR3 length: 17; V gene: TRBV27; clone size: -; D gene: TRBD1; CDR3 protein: CASSFGMVQGAGETQYF; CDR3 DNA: TGTGCCAGCAGTTTTGGAATGGTACAGGGGGCCGGAGAGACCCAGTACTTC
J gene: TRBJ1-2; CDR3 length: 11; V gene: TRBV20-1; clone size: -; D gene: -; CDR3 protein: CSARVGNGYTF; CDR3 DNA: TGCAGTGCTAGAGTAGGGAATGGCTACACCTTC
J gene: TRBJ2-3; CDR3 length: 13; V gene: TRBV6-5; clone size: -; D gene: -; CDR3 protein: CASSQRRTDTQYF; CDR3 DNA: TGTGCCAGCTCGCAGCGGCGCACAGATACGCAGTATTTT
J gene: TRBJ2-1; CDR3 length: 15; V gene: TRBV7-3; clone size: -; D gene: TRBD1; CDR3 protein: CASHRGTGPSNEQFF; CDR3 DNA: TGTGCCAGCCACAGAGGGACAGGGCCCAGCAATGAGCAGTTCTTC
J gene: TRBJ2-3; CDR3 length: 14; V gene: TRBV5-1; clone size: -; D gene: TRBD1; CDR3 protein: CASSPGQGGDTQYF; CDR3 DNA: TGCGCCAGCAGCCCCGGACAGGGCGGAGATACGCAGTATTTT
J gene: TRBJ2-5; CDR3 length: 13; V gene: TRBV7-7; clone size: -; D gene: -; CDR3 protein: CASSLTIQETQYF; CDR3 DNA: TGTGCTAGCAGCTTGACCATACAAGAGACCCAGTACTTC
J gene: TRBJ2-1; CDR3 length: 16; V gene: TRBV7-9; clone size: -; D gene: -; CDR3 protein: CASSLGWKGTADEQFF; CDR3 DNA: TGTGCCAGCAGCTTAGGCTGGAAAGGGACCGCAGATGAGCAGTTCTTC
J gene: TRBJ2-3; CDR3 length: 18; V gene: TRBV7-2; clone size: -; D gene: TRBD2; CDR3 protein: CASSLVPGLAQWGDTQYF; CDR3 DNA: TGTGCCAGCAGCTTAGTCCCGGGACTAGCGCAATGGGGAGATACGCAGTATTTT
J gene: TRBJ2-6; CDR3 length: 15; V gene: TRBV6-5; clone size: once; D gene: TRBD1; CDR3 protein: CATKRQGAGANVLTF; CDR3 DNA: TGTGCCACCAAACGTCAGGGGGCTGGGGCCAACGTCCTGACTTTC
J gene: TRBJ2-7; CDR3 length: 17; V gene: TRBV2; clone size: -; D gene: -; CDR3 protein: CASSTPVGTARSYEQYF; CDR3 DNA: TGTGCCAGCAGTACTCCAGTCGGTACAGCTCGATCCTACGAGCAGTACTTC
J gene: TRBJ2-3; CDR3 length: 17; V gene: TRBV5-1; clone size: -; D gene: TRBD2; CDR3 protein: CASSPREAGLSTDTQYF; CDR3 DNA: TGCGCCAGCAGCCCTCGGGAGGCGGGGCTCAGCACAGATACGCAGTATTTT
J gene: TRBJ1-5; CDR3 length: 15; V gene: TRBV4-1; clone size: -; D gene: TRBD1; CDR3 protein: CASSQEGQARQPQHF; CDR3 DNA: TGCGCCAGCAGCCAAGAGGGACAGGCGCGGCAGCCCCAGCATTTT
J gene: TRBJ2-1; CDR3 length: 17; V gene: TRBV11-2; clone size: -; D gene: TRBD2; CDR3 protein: CASSLELAGVSYNEQFF; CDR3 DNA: TGTGCCAGCAGCTTAGAACTAGCGGGGGTCTCCTACAATGAGCAGTTCTTC
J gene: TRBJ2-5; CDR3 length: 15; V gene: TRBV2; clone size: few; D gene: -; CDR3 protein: CASSEGERVEETQYF; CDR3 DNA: TGTGCCAGCAGTGAGGGGGAGAGGGTTGAAGAGACCCAGTACTTC
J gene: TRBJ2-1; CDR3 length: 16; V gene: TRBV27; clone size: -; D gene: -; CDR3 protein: CASSLIPRPKPNEQFF; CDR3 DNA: TGTGCCAGCAGTTTAATTCCCCGACCAAAACCCAATGAGCAGTTCTTC
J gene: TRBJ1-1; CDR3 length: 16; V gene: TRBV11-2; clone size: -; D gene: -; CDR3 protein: CASSLPQVGGHTEAFF; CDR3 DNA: TGTGCCAGCAGCTTACCTCAGGTAGGGGGGCACACTGAAGCTTTCTTT
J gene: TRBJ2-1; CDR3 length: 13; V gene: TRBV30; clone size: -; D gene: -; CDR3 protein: CAWSPQHNDEQFF; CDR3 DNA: TGTGCCTGGAGTCCCCAACATAACGATGAGCAGTTCTTC
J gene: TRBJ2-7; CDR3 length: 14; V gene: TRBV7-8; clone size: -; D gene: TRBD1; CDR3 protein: CASSLGTGEDEQYF; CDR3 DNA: TGTGCCAGCAGCTTAGGGACAGGGGAGGACGAGCAGTACTTC
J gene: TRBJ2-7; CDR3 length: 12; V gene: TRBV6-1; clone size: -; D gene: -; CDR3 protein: CASTLPGLEQYF; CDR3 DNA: TGTGCCAGCACGCTACCGGGGCTAGAGCAGTACTTC
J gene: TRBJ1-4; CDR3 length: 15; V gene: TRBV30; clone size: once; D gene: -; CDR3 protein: CACGRKKGVNEKLFF; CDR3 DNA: TGTGCCTGCGGACGTAAAAAAGGTGTAAATGAAAAACTGTTTTTT
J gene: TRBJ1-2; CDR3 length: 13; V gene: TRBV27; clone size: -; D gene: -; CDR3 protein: CATATSNTRGYTF; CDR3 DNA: TGTGCCACCGCGACCTCAAACACGAGGGGCTACACCTTC
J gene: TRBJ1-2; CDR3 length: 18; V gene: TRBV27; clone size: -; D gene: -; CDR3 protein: CASSSRDQGGGSPPTYTF; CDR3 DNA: TGTGCCAGCAGTTCCCGGGACCAGGGCGGGGGTTCTCCCCCAACGTACACCTTC
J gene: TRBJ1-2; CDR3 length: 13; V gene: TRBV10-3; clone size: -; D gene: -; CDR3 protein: CAISESGIYGYTF; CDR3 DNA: TGTGCCATCAGTGAGTCAGGGATCTATGGCTACACCTTC
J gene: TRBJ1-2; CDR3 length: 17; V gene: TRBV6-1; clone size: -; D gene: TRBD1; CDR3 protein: CASSERGGLPGMYGYTF; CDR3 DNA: TGTGCCAGCAGTGAAAGAGGGGGCCTCCCAGGGATGTATGGCTACACCTTC
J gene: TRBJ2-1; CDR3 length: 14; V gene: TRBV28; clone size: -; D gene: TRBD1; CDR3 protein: CASRVDRGRDEQFF; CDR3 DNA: TGTGCCAGCAGGGTCGACAGGGGCAGGGATGAGCAGTTCTTC
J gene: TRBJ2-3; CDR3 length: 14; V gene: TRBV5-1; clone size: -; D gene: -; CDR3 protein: CASSLALGEDTQYF; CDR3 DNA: TGCGCCAGCAGCTTGGCTCTGGGGGAAGATACGCAGTATTTT
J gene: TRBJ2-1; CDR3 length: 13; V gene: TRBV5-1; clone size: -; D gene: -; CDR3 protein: CASSFLGWNEQFF; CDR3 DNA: TGCGCCAGCAGCTTTCTGGGGTGGAATGAGCAGTTCTTC
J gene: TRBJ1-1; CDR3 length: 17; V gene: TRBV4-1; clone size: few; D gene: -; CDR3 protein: CASSLRGAGQVDTEAFF; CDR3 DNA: TGCGCCAGCAGCCTAAGGGGCGCAGGGCAGGTTGACACTGAAGCTTTCTTT
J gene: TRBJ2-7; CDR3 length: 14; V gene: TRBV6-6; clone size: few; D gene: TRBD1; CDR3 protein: CASRQDRQKGGQYF; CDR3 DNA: TGTGCCAGCCGGCAGGACAGGCAAAAAGGAGGGCAGTACTTC
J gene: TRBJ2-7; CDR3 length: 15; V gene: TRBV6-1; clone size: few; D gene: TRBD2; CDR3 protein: CASSETGGSSYEQYF; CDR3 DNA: TGTGCCAGCAGTGAAACGGGGGGGAGCTCCTACGAGCAGTACTTC
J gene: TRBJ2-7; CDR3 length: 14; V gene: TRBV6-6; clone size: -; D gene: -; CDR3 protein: CASSYSRQSLEQYF; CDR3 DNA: TGTGCCAGCAGTTACTCACGACAGTCCCTCGAGCAGTACTTC
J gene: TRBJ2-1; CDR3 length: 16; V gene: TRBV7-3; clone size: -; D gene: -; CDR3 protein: CASSPQGGTSYNEQFF; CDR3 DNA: TGTGCCAGCAGCCCCCAAGGAGGAACCTCCTACAATGAGCAGTTCTTC
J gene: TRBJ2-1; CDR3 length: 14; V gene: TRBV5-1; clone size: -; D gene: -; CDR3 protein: CASSLGGVDNEQFF; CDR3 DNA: TGCGCCAGCAGCTTGGGCGGGGTGGACAATGAGCAGTTCTTC
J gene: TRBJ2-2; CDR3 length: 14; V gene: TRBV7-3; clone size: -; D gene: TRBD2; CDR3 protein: CASSLSGRTGELFF; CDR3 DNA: TGTGCCAGCAGCTTAAGCGGGAGGACCGGGGAGCTGTTTTTT
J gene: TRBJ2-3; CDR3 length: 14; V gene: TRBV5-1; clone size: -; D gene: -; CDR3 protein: CASSLGRYTDTQYF; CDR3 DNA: TGCGCCAGCAGCTTGGGGAGGTACACAGATACGCAGTATTTT
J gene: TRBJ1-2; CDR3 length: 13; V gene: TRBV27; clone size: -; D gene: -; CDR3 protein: CASSLDGAGGYTF; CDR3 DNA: TGTGCCAGCAGTTTAGATGGGGCAGGAGGCTACACCTTC
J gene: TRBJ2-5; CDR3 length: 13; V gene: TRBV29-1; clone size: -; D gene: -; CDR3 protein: CSVPHKFSGTQYF; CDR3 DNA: TGCAGCGTCCCCCACAAGTTCAGCGGGACCCAGTACTTC
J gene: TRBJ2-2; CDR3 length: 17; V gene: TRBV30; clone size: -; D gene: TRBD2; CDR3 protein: CAWRPVAGDYAAGELFF; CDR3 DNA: TGTGCCTGGAGGCCGGTGGCGGGAGATTACGCGGCCGGGGAGCTGTTTTTT
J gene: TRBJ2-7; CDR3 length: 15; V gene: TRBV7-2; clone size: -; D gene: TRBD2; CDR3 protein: CASSPSGTTGYEQYF; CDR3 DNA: TGTGCCAGCAGCCCCAGTGGGACTACGGGTTACGAGCAGTACTTC